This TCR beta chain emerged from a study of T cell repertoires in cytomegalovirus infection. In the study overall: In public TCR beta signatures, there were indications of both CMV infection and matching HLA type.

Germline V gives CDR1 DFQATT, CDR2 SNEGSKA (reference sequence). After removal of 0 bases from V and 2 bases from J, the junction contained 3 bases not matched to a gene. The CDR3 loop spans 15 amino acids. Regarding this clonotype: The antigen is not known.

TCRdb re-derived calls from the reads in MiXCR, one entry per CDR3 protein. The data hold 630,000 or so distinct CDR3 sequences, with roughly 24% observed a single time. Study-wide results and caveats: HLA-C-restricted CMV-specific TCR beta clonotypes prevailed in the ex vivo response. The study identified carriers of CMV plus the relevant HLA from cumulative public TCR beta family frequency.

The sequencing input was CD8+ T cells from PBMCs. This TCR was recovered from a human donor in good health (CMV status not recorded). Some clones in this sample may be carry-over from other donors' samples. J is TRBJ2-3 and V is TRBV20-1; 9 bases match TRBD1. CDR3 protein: CSARDRTGDTDTQYF. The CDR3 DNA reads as TGCAGTGCTAGAGATCGGACAGGGGACACAGATACGCAGTATTTT.